A few counts support the clone carrying this TCR beta chain. In the authors' workflow: Researchers report that nucleated cell counts were estimated from reference gene primer amplification. Profiling relied on immunoSEQ multiplex PCR, and the TCRdb table lists in-frame clones only, not all of them. That table is the source of V, J and clone size, and D and trimming were worked out from the DNA. The profile shows approximately 4,900 clones, roughly 90% of them singletons. This specimen belongs to a study of blood T cell repertoires in COVID-19. Overall study: The United States, Italy and Spain were the sources of the acute and convalescent COVID-19 samples. From T cells, B-cell-depleted T cells, or PBMCs came the material, which was cDNA or gDNA.

V was cut by 0 bases and J by 5 bases, with 7 bases left in between. The CDR3 covers 13 residues. Germline V lookup: CDR1 LGHDT, CDR2 YNNKEL (reference sequence). The TCR comes from a human donor in a cohort sampled during active COVID-19. J is TRBJ1-2 and V is TRBV3-1 (or the pseudogene TRBV3-2); D not resolved. Sequenced input: peripheral blood. The CDR3 spells CASSQETAYGYTF. CDR3 sequence (DNA): TGTGCCAGCAGCCAAGAAACAGCTTATGGCTACACCTTC.